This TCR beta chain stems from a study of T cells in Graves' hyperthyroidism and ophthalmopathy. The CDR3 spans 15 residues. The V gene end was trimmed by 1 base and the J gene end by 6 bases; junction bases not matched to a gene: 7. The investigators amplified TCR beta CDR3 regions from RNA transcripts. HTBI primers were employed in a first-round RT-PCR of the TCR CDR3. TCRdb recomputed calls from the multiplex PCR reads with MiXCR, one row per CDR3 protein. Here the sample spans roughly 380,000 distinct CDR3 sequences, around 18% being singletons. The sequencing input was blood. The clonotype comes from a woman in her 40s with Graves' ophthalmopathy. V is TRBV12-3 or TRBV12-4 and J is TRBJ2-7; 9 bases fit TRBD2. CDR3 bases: TGTGCCAGCAGTTTAGGTCTAGCGGGGACTACCGAGCAGTACTTC. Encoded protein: CASSLGLAGTTEQYF.